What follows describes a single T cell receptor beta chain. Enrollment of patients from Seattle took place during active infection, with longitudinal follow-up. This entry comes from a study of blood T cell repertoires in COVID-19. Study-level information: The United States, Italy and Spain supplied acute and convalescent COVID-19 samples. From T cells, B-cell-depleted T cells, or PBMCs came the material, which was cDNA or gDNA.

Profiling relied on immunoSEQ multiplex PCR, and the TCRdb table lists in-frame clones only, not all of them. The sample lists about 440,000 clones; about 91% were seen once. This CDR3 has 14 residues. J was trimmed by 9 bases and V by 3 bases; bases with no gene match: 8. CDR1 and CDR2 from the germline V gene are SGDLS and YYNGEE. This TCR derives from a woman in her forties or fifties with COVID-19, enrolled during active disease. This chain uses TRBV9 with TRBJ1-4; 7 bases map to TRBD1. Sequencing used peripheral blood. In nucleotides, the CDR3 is TGTGCCAGCAGCGACGGGACAGCCCATAAAAAACTGTTTTTT. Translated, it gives CASSDGTAHKKLFF. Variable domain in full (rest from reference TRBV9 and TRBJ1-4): DSGVTQTPKHLITATGQRVTLRCSPRSGDLSVYWYQQSLDQGLQFLIQYYNGEERAKGNILERFSAQQFPDLHSELNLSSLELGDSALYFCASSDGTAHKKLFFGSGTQLSVL.